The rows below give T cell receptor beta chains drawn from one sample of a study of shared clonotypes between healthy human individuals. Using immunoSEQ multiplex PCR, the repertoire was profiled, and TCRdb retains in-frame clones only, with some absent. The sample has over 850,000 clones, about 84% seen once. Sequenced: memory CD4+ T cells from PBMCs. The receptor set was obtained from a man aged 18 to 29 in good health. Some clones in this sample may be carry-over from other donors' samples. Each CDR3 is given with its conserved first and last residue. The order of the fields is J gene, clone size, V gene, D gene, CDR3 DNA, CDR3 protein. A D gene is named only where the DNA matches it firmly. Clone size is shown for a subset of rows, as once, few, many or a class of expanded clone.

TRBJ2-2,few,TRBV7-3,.,TGTGCCAGCAGCTTCCTATCCGGGCCCGGGGAGCTGTTTTTT,CASSFLSGPGELFF
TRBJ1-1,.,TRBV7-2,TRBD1,TGTGCCAGCAGCTACCCACAGGGGGCGAACACTGAAGCTTTCTTT,CASSYPQGANTEAFF
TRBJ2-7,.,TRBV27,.,TGTGCCAGCAGGGGGCAGGGCCTATACGAGCAGTACTTC,CASRGQGLYEQYF
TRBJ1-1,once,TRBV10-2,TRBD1,TGCGCCAGCAGCGGACAGGCGAACACTGAAGCTTTCTTT,CASSGQANTEAFF
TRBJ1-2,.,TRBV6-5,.,TGTGCCAGCAGTCGACGACCACAAGAGCCCTATGGCTACACCTTC,CASSRRPQEPYGYTF
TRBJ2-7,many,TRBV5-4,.,TGTGCCAGCAGCCCCGCCGGGACGCGAGCCTACGAGCAGTACTTC,CASSPAGTRAYEQYF
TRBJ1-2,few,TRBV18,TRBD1,TGTGCCAGCTCATCCAGTCGACAGGGCTCCTATGGCTACACCTTC,CASSSSRQGSYGYTF
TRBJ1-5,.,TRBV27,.,TGTGCCAGCAGTTTAATAATGAGTGGGCCCCAGCATTTT,CASSLIMSGPQHF
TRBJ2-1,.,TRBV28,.,TGTGCCACCGTCAGCAACAATGAGCAGTTCTTC,CATVSNNEQFF
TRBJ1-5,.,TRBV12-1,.,TGTGCCAGCAGCACTAGCGGACAGGGCCAATATCAGCCCCAGCATTTT,CASSTSGQGQYQPQHF
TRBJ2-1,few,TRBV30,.,TGTGCCTGGAGCCCCAAGGGGGGAAGGAATGAGCAGTTCTTC,CAWSPKGGRNEQFF
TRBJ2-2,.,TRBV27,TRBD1,TGTGCCAGCAGTTTATCCCAGGGGGCCGGGGAGCTGTTTTTT,CASSLSQGAGELFF
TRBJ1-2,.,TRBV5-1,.,TGCGCCAGCAGCTTGACGCAATACGGCTACACCTTC,CASSLTQYGYTF
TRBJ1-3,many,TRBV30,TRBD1,TGTGCCTGGAGCCGGGACAGGGGGCTTGGTGGAAACACCATATATTTT,CAWSRDRGLGGNTIYF
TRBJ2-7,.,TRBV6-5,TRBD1,TGTGCCAGCAGTTACTCGCAGGGGGCGAGGGGGTGGGAGCAGTACTTC,CASSYSQGARGWEQYF
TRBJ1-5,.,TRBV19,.,TGTGCCAGTAGGAGTGAACCCAATCAGCCCCAGCATTTT,CASRSEPNQPQHF
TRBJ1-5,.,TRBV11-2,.,TGTGCCAGCAGCTCCGGCAATCAGCCCCAGCATTTT,CASSSGNQPQHF
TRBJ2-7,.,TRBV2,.,TGTGCCAGCAAGAAGACGACAGTGGTGGGGGAGCAGTACTTC,CASKKTTVVGEQYF
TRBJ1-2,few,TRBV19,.,TGTGCCAGTAGTCCCCCATGGGGGGCGAACTATGGCTACACCTTC,CASSPPWGANYGYTF
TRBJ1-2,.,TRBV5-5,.,TGTGCCAGCAGTCCGGAATACCGGACGGATGGCTACACCTTC,CASSPEYRTDGYTF
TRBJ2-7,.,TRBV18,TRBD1,TGTGCCAGCTCACCGGACAGGGCCTACGAGCAGTACTTC,CASSPDRAYEQYF
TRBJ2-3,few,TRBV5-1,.,TGCGCCAGCAGCTTGGCGGTCCAGCGCACAGATACGCAGTATTTT,CASSLAVQRTDTQYF
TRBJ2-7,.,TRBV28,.,TGTGCCAGCAGTGGACCCCTCGGCGCCGAGCAGTACTTC,CASSGPLGAEQYF
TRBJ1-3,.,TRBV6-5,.,TGTGCCAGCAGTTACGGGGTCCCGGCCCGGGACACCATATATTTT,CASSYGVPARDTIYF
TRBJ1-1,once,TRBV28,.,TGTGCCAGCAGTCTAGGGATGGGGGGGAACACTGAAGCTTTCTTT,CASSLGMGGNTEAFF